This TCR beta chain was sequenced for a study of blood T cell repertoires in COVID-19. After removal of 4 bases from V and 1 base from J, the junction contained 5 bases not matched to a gene. This CDR3 spans 15 amino acids. Germline assignment: CDR1 LNHDA and CDR2 SQIVND (reference sequence). The assay was immunoSEQ multiplex PCR, and TCRdb's table has in-frame clones only and misses some. The sample lists some 270,000 clones; roughly 89% were seen once. In its sample, this clone was seen a few times. Study members were between about 18 and 90 years old and lived in 24 US regions. Specimen: PBMCs or T cells enriched from blood (not recorded which). The sequence derives from a woman in her fifties or sixties who had recovered from COVID-19. The rearrangement uses TRBV19 and TRBJ2-7, with 9 bases aligning to TRBD1. In DNA, the CDR3 is TGTGCCAGTAGTAAAGCCGGGACAGGGTCCTACGAGCAGTACTTC. The encoded protein is CASSKAGTGSYEQYF.